These T cell receptor beta chains were read from a single sample in a study of beta chain features in type 1 diabetes. Produced via immunoSEQ multiplex PCR; TCRdb's table is partial and in-frame only. The data hold fewer than 350,000 clones, with 8% observed a single time. The material sequenced was central memory CD4+ T cells from blood. Receptor source: a woman in her late teens or twenties in good health. Each CDR3 is given with its conserved first and last residue. D genes are given only for firm matches. The listing skips clone size in some rows; elsewhere it reads once, few, many or a size class.

V gene: TRBV29-1; clone size: many; J gene: TRBJ2-1; D gene: NA; CDR3 DNA: TGCAGCGTTGAAGGCGGCAGGGGTAAGGATGAGCAGTTCTTC; CDR3 protein: CSVEGGRGKDEQFF
V gene: TRBV30; clone size: few; J gene: TRBJ1-2; D gene: NA; CDR3 DNA: TGTGCCTGGAGTGTATCGGGGCGCCCTCACTATGGCTACACCTTC; CDR3 protein: CAWSVSGRPHYGYTF
V gene: TRBV30; clone size: few; J gene: TRBJ2-3; D gene: TRBD2; CDR3 DNA: TGTGCCTGGGCTAGGGGAGGGATCACAGATACGCAGTATTTT; CDR3 protein: CAWARGGITDTQYF
V gene: TRBV27; clone size: few; J gene: TRBJ1-1; D gene: TRBD1; CDR3 DNA: TGTGCCAGCAGCCGACCCACAGGGACAGGGGACACTGAAGCTTTCTTT; CDR3 protein: CASSRPTGTGDTEAFF
V gene: TRBV7-2; clone size: many; J gene: TRBJ2-5; D gene: NA; CDR3 DNA: TGTGCCAGCAGCAGAGTCGGAGGGGGCGAGACCCAGTACTTC; CDR3 protein: CASSRVGGGETQYF
V gene: TRBV7-9; clone size: few; J gene: TRBJ2-1; D gene: NA; CDR3 DNA: TGTGCCAGTAACCTAAGGAACTTAGTAGGTGAGCAGTTCTTC; CDR3 protein: CASNLRNLVGEQFF
V gene: TRBV5-1; clone size: NA; J gene: TRBJ2-1; D gene: NA; CDR3 DNA: TGCGCCAGCAGCTTCTCCACAGGTGGTGAGCAGTTCTTC; CDR3 protein: CASSFSTGGEQFF
V gene: TRBV19; clone size: NA; J gene: TRBJ2-5; D gene: NA; CDR3 DNA: TGTGCCAGTAGTAGCCAAAGTTTAGGCCTAGAGACCCAGTACTTC; CDR3 protein: CASSSQSLGLETQYF
V gene: TRBV4-1; clone size: few; J gene: TRBJ2-2; D gene: NA; CDR3 DNA: TGCGCCAGCAGCCAAGATCAATACAGCGCGAACACCGGGGAGCTGTTTTTT; CDR3 protein: CASSQDQYSANTGELFF
V gene: TRBV30; clone size: few; J gene: TRBJ1-2; D gene: TRBD1; CDR3 DNA: TGTGCCTGGAGGGGACAGATCGATGGCTACACCTTC; CDR3 protein: CAWRGQIDGYTF
V gene: TRBV11-2; clone size: few; J gene: TRBJ2-1; D gene: TRBD2; CDR3 DNA: TGTGCCAGCAGCTTAGGGGGACTAGCGGGCACCTACAATGAGCAGTTCTTC; CDR3 protein: CASSLGGLAGTYNEQFF
V gene: TRBV19; clone size: NA; J gene: TRBJ1-2; D gene: NA; CDR3 DNA: TGTGCCACCAAGGACCCCTTCACTAACTATGGCTACACCTTC; CDR3 protein: CATKDPFTNYGYTF
V gene: TRBV29-1; clone size: few; J gene: TRBJ2-1; D gene: TRBD2; CDR3 DNA: TGCAGCGTTGAAGGAACTAGCGGGGTTAATAATGAGCAGTTCTTC; CDR3 protein: CSVEGTSGVNNEQFF
V gene: TRBV25-1; clone size: few; J gene: TRBJ2-3; D gene: NA; CDR3 DNA: TGTGCCAGCAGTGGAGAAGGGTTCAGAGATACGCAGTATTTT; CDR3 protein: CASSGEGFRDTQYF
V gene: TRBV4-3; clone size: few; J gene: TRBJ2-7; D gene: NA; CDR3 DNA: TGCGCCAGCAGCTTGGAAGGCGGAGTGAGCTCCTACGAGCAGTACTTC; CDR3 protein: CASSLEGGVSSYEQYF
V gene: TRBV18; clone size: NA; J gene: TRBJ1-5; D gene: TRBD1; CDR3 DNA: TGTGCCAGCTCGGGACAGAATAATCAGCCCCAGCATTTT; CDR3 protein: CASSGQNNQPQHF
V gene: TRBV5-1; clone size: NA; J gene: TRBJ2-3; D gene: TRBD2; CDR3 DNA: TGCGCCAGCAGCTTGGAGGGGCTAGCGGGGGGCACAGATACGCAGTATTTT; CDR3 protein: CASSLEGLAGGTDTQYF
V gene: TRBV5-1; clone size: few; J gene: TRBJ2-1; D gene: NA; CDR3 DNA: TGCGCCAGCAGCTTGGAACCTAACTCCTACAATGAGCAGTTCTTC; CDR3 protein: CASSLEPNSYNEQFF
V gene: TRBV11-2; clone size: few; J gene: TRBJ1-1; D gene: NA; CDR3 DNA: TGTGCCAGCAGCTTAGGGTTTGGGAACCTGAACACTGAAGCTTTCTTT; CDR3 protein: CASSLGFGNLNTEAFF
V gene: TRBV4-2; clone size: NA; J gene: TRBJ1-1; D gene: NA; CDR3 DNA: TGTGCCAGCAGCCAAACTGGGCAAGTAACTGAAGCTTTCTTT; CDR3 protein: CASSQTGQVTEAFF
V gene: TRBV27; clone size: NA; J gene: TRBJ1-4; D gene: NA; CDR3 DNA: TGTGCCAGCAGTCGCCCGGGGGAAAAACTGTTTTTT; CDR3 protein: CASSRPGEKLFF
V gene: TRBV7-2; clone size: few; J gene: TRBJ1-1; D gene: NA; CDR3 DNA: TGTGCCAGCAGCAATCACTTTCGGGCTGAAGCTTTCTTT; CDR3 protein: CASSNHFRAEAFF
V gene: TRBV10-2; clone size: NA; J gene: TRBJ2-5; D gene: NA; CDR3 DNA: TGCGCCAGCACTGGCCCGGTGGGGACCCAGTACTTC; CDR3 protein: CASTGPVGTQYF
V gene: TRBV29-1; clone size: NA; J gene: TRBJ1-2; D gene: NA; CDR3 DNA: TGCAGCGTTGAGATCATAAACTATGGCTACACCTTC; CDR3 protein: CSVEIINYGYTF
V gene: TRBV10-3; clone size: few; J gene: TRBJ2-5; D gene: TRBD1; CDR3 DNA: TGTGCCATCAGTGACGGGACAGGCCAAGAGACCCAGTACTTC; CDR3 protein: CAISDGTGQETQYF
V gene: TRBV27; clone size: NA; J gene: TRBJ2-3; D gene: NA; CDR3 DNA: TGTGCCAGATTGGGGAAGCGGGCAGGGGGCACAGATACGCAGTATTTT; CDR3 protein: CARLGKRAGGTDTQYF
V gene: TRBV5-4; clone size: once; J gene: TRBJ1-1; D gene: NA; CDR3 DNA: TGTGCCAGCAGGAATTATGAGATAGGTCCTGAAGCTTTCTTT; CDR3 protein: CASRNYEIGPEAFF
V gene: TRBV7-2; clone size: few; J gene: TRBJ2-5; D gene: NA; CDR3 DNA: TGTGCCAGCAGCTTAGGCGGAAACCAAGAGACCCAGTACTTC; CDR3 protein: CASSLGGNQETQYF
V gene: TRBV2; clone size: NA; J gene: TRBJ1-2; D gene: NA; CDR3 DNA: TGTGCCAGCAGTGAGTTGCAGGGGCTCGGCTACACCTTC; CDR3 protein: CASSELQGLGYTF
V gene: TRBV7-2; clone size: few; J gene: TRBJ2-7; D gene: NA; CDR3 DNA: TGTGCCAGCAGCTTAGGTCGTGGACGTGCCTCCTCCTACGAGCAGTACTTC; CDR3 protein: CASSLGRGRASSYEQYF
V gene: TRBV7-2; clone size: few; J gene: TRBJ2-6; D gene: NA; CDR3 DNA: TGTGCCAGCAAGTCTGGGGCCAACGTCCTGACTTTC; CDR3 protein: CASKSGANVLTF
V gene: TRBV7-9; clone size: NA; J gene: TRBJ2-5; D gene: TRBD2; CDR3 DNA: TGTGCCAGCAGCCAGGGACTAGCGGGGGGGCCCGAAGAGACCCAGTACTTC; CDR3 protein: CASSQGLAGGPEETQYF
V gene: TRBV29-1; clone size: NA; J gene: TRBJ1-3; D gene: TRBD1; CDR3 DNA: TGCAGCGTTGGGACAGGCTTCGCGGAAAACACCATATATTTT; CDR3 protein: CSVGTGFAENTIYF
V gene: TRBV27; clone size: few; J gene: TRBJ1-4; D gene: NA; CDR3 DNA: TGTGCCAGCAGAAGAGTCTGGTCAGATGAAAAACTGTTTTTT; CDR3 protein: CASRRVWSDEKLFF
V gene: TRBV27; clone size: few; J gene: TRBJ1-2; D gene: NA; CDR3 DNA: TGTGCCAGCAGCGGGAGCCTCTATGGCTACACCTTC; CDR3 protein: CASSGSLYGYTF
V gene: TRBV4-1; clone size: NA; J gene: TRBJ2-1; D gene: TRBD2; CDR3 DNA: TGCGCCAGCAGCCTCCGAGAAGGTGGACTAGCGGGCCACAATGAGCAGTTCTTC; CDR3 protein: CASSLREGGLAGHNEQFF
V gene: TRBV15; clone size: NA; J gene: TRBJ2-5; D gene: NA; CDR3 DNA: TGTGCCACCAGCAGAGATTGGCGTCAGGGTGGGGAGACCCAGTACTTC; CDR3 protein: CATSRDWRQGGETQYF
V gene: TRBV5-1; clone size: few; J gene: TRBJ2-3; D gene: NA; CDR3 DNA: TGCGCCAGCAGCTTAGGTCAGACCACAGATACGCAGTATTTT; CDR3 protein: CASSLGQTTDTQYF
V gene: TRBV11-1; clone size: NA; J gene: TRBJ1-6; D gene: TRBD1; CDR3 DNA: TGTGCCAGCAGCTTAGCACCGGGACAGGGAAGGAATTCACCCCTCCACTTT; CDR3 protein: CASSLAPGQGRNSPLHF
V gene: TRBV7-9; clone size: few; J gene: TRBJ2-7; D gene: NA; CDR3 DNA: TGTGCCAGCAGCTTAGGTTCGGGGGAGTACTACGAGCAGTACTTC; CDR3 protein: CASSLGSGEYYEQYF
V gene: TRBV4-2; clone size: NA; J gene: TRBJ2-1; D gene: NA; CDR3 DNA: TGTGCCAGCAGCCAACCTTCAGGGAGGAATGAGCAGTTCTTC; CDR3 protein: CASSQPSGRNEQFF
V gene: TRBV7-2; clone size: many; J gene: TRBJ2-5; D gene: NA; CDR3 DNA: TGTGCCAGCAGTACCTCTAACTTGGAGACCCAGTACTTC; CDR3 protein: CASSTSNLETQYF
V gene: TRBV10-3; clone size: few; J gene: TRBJ2-1; D gene: TRBD2; CDR3 DNA: TGTGCCACCGCGGGGGGGGATGAGCAGTTCTTC; CDR3 protein: CATAGGDEQFF
V gene: TRBV4-3; clone size: few; J gene: TRBJ1-2; D gene: NA; CDR3 DNA: TGCGCCAGCAGGAGAGCCGAGCAGCCCTCCTATGGCTACACCTTC; CDR3 protein: CASRRAEQPSYGYTF
V gene: TRBV11-2; clone size: few; J gene: TRBJ2-7; D gene: NA; CDR3 DNA: TGTGCCAGCAGCTTAATATCCGGGGCGTCCTACGAGCAGTACTTC; CDR3 protein: CASSLISGASYEQYF
V gene: TRBV4-1; clone size: few; J gene: TRBJ2-4; D gene: NA; CDR3 DNA: TGCGCCAGCAGCCAAGAGCCCGGACAGCGACGTAGCATTCAGTACTTC; CDR3 protein: CASSQEPGQRRSIQYF
V gene: TRBV15; clone size: few; J gene: TRBJ1-1; D gene: TRBD1; CDR3 DNA: TGTGCCACCAGCAGAGCCGGGACAGGGCCTCCAGCTTTCTTT; CDR3 protein: CATSRAGTGPPAFF
V gene: TRBV19; clone size: few; J gene: TRBJ1-3; D gene: NA; CDR3 DNA: TGTGCCAGCACAAGACAATGGGTCCCTGGAAACACCATATATTTT; CDR3 protein: CASTRQWVPGNTIYF
V gene: TRBV20-1; clone size: NA; J gene: TRBJ2-3; D gene: NA; CDR3 DNA: TGCAGTGCGGGGGTCACGCAGTATTTT; CDR3 protein: CSAGVTQYF
V gene: TRBV4-3; clone size: few; J gene: TRBJ1-5; D gene: TRBD1; CDR3 DNA: TGCGCCAGCAGCCAAGATCTAGGCCGGACAGGGCGCCCCTATAGCAATCAGCCCCAGCATTTT; CDR3 protein: CASSQDLGRTGRPYSNQPQHF
V gene: TRBV5-1; clone size: NA; J gene: TRBJ2-3; D gene: NA; CDR3 DNA: TGCGCCAGCAGCTTCAGCCAGCAGACAGATACGCAGTATTTT; CDR3 protein: CASSFSQQTDTQYF
V gene: TRBV28; clone size: few; J gene: TRBJ1-5; D gene: TRBD1; CDR3 DNA: TGTGCCAGCAGGCTACAGGGGTATCAGCCCCAGCATTTT; CDR3 protein: CASRLQGYQPQHF
V gene: TRBV19; clone size: many; J gene: TRBJ1-5; D gene: NA; CDR3 DNA: TGTGCCAGTAGTACCGGAGGGGGAATGGGCAATCAGCCCCAGCATTTT; CDR3 protein: CASSTGGGMGNQPQHF
V gene: TRBV4-1; clone size: many; J gene: TRBJ1-1; D gene: TRBD1; CDR3 DNA: TGCGCCAGCAGGGGACAGTTAAAGAACACTGAAGCTTTCTTT; CDR3 protein: CASRGQLKNTEAFF
V gene: TRBV18; clone size: NA; J gene: TRBJ1-2; D gene: TRBD1; CDR3 DNA: TGTGCCAGCTCACCCGGACAGGGGCAGGGCTACACCTTC; CDR3 protein: CASSPGQGQGYTF
V gene: TRBV15; clone size: few; J gene: TRBJ1-4; D gene: NA; CDR3 DNA: TGTGCCACCAGCAGAGAATTGGTTGAAAAACTGTTTTTT; CDR3 protein: CATSRELVEKLFF
V gene: TRBV7-9; clone size: NA; J gene: TRBJ1-5; D gene: NA; CDR3 DNA: TGTGCCAGCAGCCGAAATAGCAATCAGCCCCAGCATTTT; CDR3 protein: CASSRNSNQPQHF